The present TCR beta chain was sequenced within a study of blood T cells in healthy people across ages. Notes on the study in general: A greater number of naive CD4+ cells and higher diversity distinguished long-lived donors from aged donors. No conclusive comparison of naive versus antigen-experienced cells was possible with unsorted PBMCs.

This clonotype appeared a few times. No antigen is known for it. Aged roughly 6 to 95, donors were systemically healthy Caucasians from Russia. The authors ran a second PCR of about 7 to 12 cycles using a sample-barcoded 5' primer and a J-beta primer mix. Each cDNA was tagged by a template-switch adaptor containing 12 random nucleotides. Via MiXCR, TCRdb re-called the 5' RACE reads, giving one row per CDR3 protein. The profile shows roughly 2 million distinct CDR3 sequences, approximately 50% of them singletons. Sequenced input: blood. The clonotype comes from a woman aged 40-49 years in good health.

The CDR3 bases are TGCGCCAGCAGCCGTGGACAGGAGAACTATGGCTACACCTTC. It yields the protein CASSRGQENYGYTF. The chain employs TRBV4-3 and TRBJ1-2; TRBD1 matches at 7 bases. The CDR3 runs to 14 residues. Trimming cost V 4 bases and J 2 bases; bases outside gene matches: 4. Germline V gene sequence: CDR1 LGHNA, CDR2 YSLEER.